A selection of T cell receptor beta chains follows, all from one sample in a study of blood T cells in healthy people across ages. TCRdb passed the 5' RACE reads through MiXCR, listing each CDR3 protein once. The repertoire includes around 870,000 distinct CDR3 sequences, 29% of them detected once, and 17% sits in the top ten. Specimen: blood. The receptors stem from a woman over 75 in good health. The CDR3 runs from the conserved cysteine through the conserved F or W. Clone size is shown for a subset of rows, as once, few, many or a class of expanded clone.

clone_size	v_call	cdr3_aa
-	TRBV5-1	CASSLQALAGADTQYF
many	TRBV9	CASSPGDGEQYF
many	TRBV5-1	CASSLQGQYQETQYF
-	TRBV5-6	CASSPGPGIHGGYTF
-	TRBV2	CASRESGGQETQYF
few	TRBV18	CASSDRALAGSGANVLTF
many	TRBV27	CASSPRGRPYEQYF
many	TRBV20-1	CSARPRYNEQYF
many	TRBV20-1	CSARPDRAPYEQYF
medium-sized	TRBV7-9	CASSQSGTGSGLAKNIQYF
few	TRBV2	CASREGGTGRRGWNTEAFF
few	TRBV5-5	CASSWGQGNQETQFF
few	TRBV4-1	CASSQGPIGSTNEKLFF